This is a list of T cell receptor beta chains from one sample in a study of T cells after yellow fever vaccination. MiXCR, applied by TCRdb to the 5' RACE reads, yields one record per CDR3 protein. Altogether 70,000 or so distinct CDR3 sequences are present, 4.5% to 7.5% being singletons, with the ten largest covering less than 2.5%. The specimen was CD4+ T cells sorted from PBMCs, collected around 14 days after the first yellow fever vaccination. The receptors were sampled from a man between 18 and 29 years old who received the YFV17D yellow fever vaccine. Each CDR3 is given with its conserved first and last residue. The D gene is left open where the match is weak. The size entry is marked missing in some rows and otherwise reads once, few, many or a size class.

>many|TRBV20-1|TRBJ2-7|NA
CSARRGAGSYEQYF
TGCAGTGCCAGAAGGGGGGCAGGGTCCTACGAGCAGTACTTC
>many|TRBV11-2|TRBJ2-7|NA
CASSLGVPEQYF
TGTGCCAGCAGCTTAGGGGTTCCCGAGCAGTACTTC
>many|TRBV29-1|TRBJ2-5|TRBD1
CSVEGALGETQYF
TGCAGCGTCGAGGGGGCGTTGGGAGAGACCCAGTACTTC
>many|TRBV2|TRBJ2-7|NA
CASSGTLYEQYF
TGTGCCAGCAGCGGGACTTTATACGAGCAGTACTTC
>many|TRBV7-2|TRBJ1-1|TRBD1
CASSVTGQGRTEAFF
TGTGCCAGCAGCGTAACGGGACAGGGGAGGACTGAAGCTTTCTTT
>few|TRBV12-3/TRBV12-4|TRBJ2-2|NA
CASRRTADTGELFF
TGTGCCAGCAGGCGGACAGCCGACACCGGGGAGCTGTTTTTT
>many|TRBV9|TRBJ2-3|NA
CASSVGRGAQTDTQYF
TGTGCCAGCAGCGTAGGTCGGGGGGCCCAGACGGATACGCAGTATTTT
>many|TRBV27|TRBJ1-2|NA
CASSDRYYGYTF
TGTGCCAGCAGTGACCGCTACTATGGCTACACCTTC
>many|TRBV27|TRBJ2-2|NA
CASSTSLTNTGELFF
TGTGCCAGCAGCACAAGTCTTACGAACACCGGGGAGCTGTTTTTT
>many|TRBV2|TRBJ1-1|NA
CASSESYTEAFF
TGTGCCAGCAGTGAATCCTACACTGAAGCTTTCTTT
>many|TRBV5-1|TRBJ1-6|TRBD1
CASSLDGTENSPLHF
TGCGCCAGCAGCTTGGATGGGACAGAGAATTCACCCCTCCACTTT
>many|TRBV18|TRBJ1-2|TRBD1
CASSTYRGVNDYGYTF
TGTGCCAGCTCAACCTACAGGGGAGTCAACGACTATGGCTACACCTTC
>many|TRBV7-2|TRBJ1-1|TRBD1
CASSRGQGGTEAFF
TGTGCCAGCAGCAGAGGACAGGGGGGCACTGAAGCTTTCTTT
>many|TRBV5-1|TRBJ2-1|TRBD2
CASSFQGGGAEQFF
TGCGCCAGCAGCTTTCAGGGCGGGGGAGCTGAGCAGTTCTTC
>many|TRBV5-1|TRBJ2-7|TRBD2
CASSTTSGAYEQYF
TGCGCCAGCAGCACGACTAGCGGGGCCTACGAGCAGTACTTC
>many|TRBV10-3|TRBJ2-3|TRBD2
CAIRPGLAGGQDTQYF
TGTGCCATCAGGCCGGGACTAGCGGGGGGGCAAGATACGCAGTATTTT
>many|TRBV5-1|TRBJ2-3|TRBD2
CASSLGTSADTQYF
TGCGCCAGCAGCTTGGGGACTAGCGCAGATACGCAGTATTTT
>many|TRBV5-6|TRBJ1-2|NA
CASSPDGYGYTF
TGTGCCAGCAGCCCCGACGGCTATGGCTACACCTTC
>many|TRBV10-1|TRBJ2-3|NA
CASSPTPGSGFTDTQYF
TGCGCCAGCAGTCCCACCCCAGGGTCCGGGTTCACAGATACGCAGTATTTT
>many|TRBV6-5|TRBJ1-2|TRBD1
CASSYKRDRQANYGYTF
TGTGCCAGCAGTTACAAAAGGGACAGGCAAGCTAACTATGGCTACACCTTC
>many|TRBV18|TRBJ2-5|TRBD1
CASSPPSGQGQETQYF
TGTGCCAGCTCGCCCCCTTCGGGACAGGGCCAAGAGACCCAGTACTTC
>many|TRBV5-1|TRBJ1-1|NA
CASSYVGGDAFF
TGCGCCAGCAGCTACGTGGGGGGGGATGCTTTCTTT
>NA|TRBV5-1|TRBJ2-3|NA
CASSLDRTDRQYF
TGCGCCAGCAGCTTGGACAGGACAGATAGGCAGTATTTT
>many|TRBV25-1|TRBJ2-7|NA
CASSARTTYEQYF
TGTGCCAGCAGTGCCCGGACAACCTACGAGCAGTACTTC
>many|TRBV7-6|TRBJ1-1|NA
CASSLVRGGQWNTEAFF
TGTGCCAGCAGCTTAGTTCGAGGGGGGCAGTGGAACACTGAAGCTTTCTTT
>many|TRBV24-1|TRBJ2-2|NA
CATRRTGELFF
TGTGCCACCAGGCGCACCGGGGAGCTGTTTTTT
>NA|TRBV6-1|TRBJ2-2|NA
CASSEQGHPGELFF
TGTGCCAGCAGCGAGCAGGGGCACCCAGGGGAGCTGTTTTTT
>many|TRBV18|TRBJ2-7|NA
CASSPLGSEEQYF
TGTGCCAGCTCACCACTGGGTTCGGAGGAGCAGTACTTC
>few|TRBV6-1|TRBJ2-2|NA
CASGNRFVNTGELFF
TGTGCCAGCGGGAACCGATTCGTGAACACCGGGGAGCTGTTTTTT
>many|TRBV2|TRBJ1-2|NA
CASSPLGGTKANYGYTF
TGTGCCAGCAGTCCCCTTGGTGGGACCAAAGCTAACTATGGCTACACCTTC
>many|TRBV7-2|TRBJ1-1|NA
CASSFTIPEAFF
TGTGCCAGCAGCTTTACGATACCTGAAGCTTTCTTT
>many|TRBV4-3|TRBJ2-5|TRBD1
CASSQDFGTGQETQYF
TGCGCCAGCAGCCAAGATTTCGGGACAGGACAAGAGACCCAGTACTTC
>many|TRBV6-1|TRBJ2-5|TRBD1
CASSGVNRDSETQYF
TGTGCCAGCAGTGGTGTGAACCGGGACAGCGAGACCCAGTACTTC
>many|TRBV7-2|TRBJ2-3|TRBD1
CASSFGTGGTQYF
TGTGCCAGCAGCTTCGGGACAGGTGGCACGCAGTATTTT
>many|TRBV5-1|TRBJ2-5|NA
CASRGAPGGQETQYF
TGCGCCAGCAGGGGGGCCCCCGGGGGCCAAGAGACCCAGTACTTC
>NA|TRBV19|TRBJ1-2|NA
CASSPQSGGAGYGYTF
TGTGCCAGTAGTCCCCAAAGTGGGGGGGCTGGCTATGGCTACACCTTC
>many|TRBV29-1|TRBJ2-4|NA
CSAAGGLAKNIQYF
TGCAGCGCTGCTGGGGGGCTAGCCAAAAACATTCAGTACTTC
>many|TRBV12-3/TRBV12-4|TRBJ1-6|NA
CASSLDGDNSPLHF
TGTGCCAGCAGTTTAGACGGGGATAATTCACCCCTCCACTTT
>many|TRBV20-1|TRBJ1-5|NA
CSAIRQVNQPQHF
TGCAGTGCTATTCGACAGGTTAATCAGCCCCAGCATTTT
>many|TRBV19|TRBJ2-2|NA
CATSGTANTGELFF
TGTGCCACCTCGGGGACCGCGAACACCGGGGAGCTGTTTTTT
>many|TRBV5-1|TRBJ2-3|TRBD2
CASSFAGGFTDTQYF
TGCGCCAGCAGCTTTGCGGGGGGGTTCACAGATACGCAGTATTTT
>many|TRBV2|TRBJ1-5|NA
CASNDFGNQPQHF
TGTGCCAGCAATGATTTTGGCAATCAGCCCCAGCATTTT
>few|TRBV7-9|TRBJ2-5|NA
CASSYLPQGETQYF
TGTGCCAGCAGCTACCTTCCCCAAGGGGAGACCCAGTACTTC
>many|TRBV20-1|TRBJ2-2|TRBD1
CSARRGTGGTGELFF
TGCAGTGCCCGCCGGGGGACAGGAGGCACCGGGGAGCTGTTTTTT
>many|TRBV10-3|TRBJ2-5|NA
CAISPRQVRGETQYF
TGTGCCATCAGTCCAAGACAGGTTCGTGGAGAGACCCAGTACTTC
>many|TRBV3-1|TRBJ2-1|TRBD2
CASSLGLTNEQFF
TGTGCCAGCAGCCTGGGACTAACGAATGAGCAGTTCTTC
>NA|TRBV18|TRBJ1-1|NA
CASSPSRGGTEAFF
TGTGCCAGCTCACCTTCTAGGGGCGGGACTGAAGCTTTCTTT
>many|TRBV5-1|TRBJ2-3|NA
CASSLVGTDTQYF
TGCGCCAGCAGCTTGGTGGGTACAGATACGCAGTATTTT